This TCR beta chain was sequenced during a study of regulatory and conventional T cells in RAG deficiency. The CDR3 has 15 residues. CDR1 and CDR2 from the germline V gene are SGHRS and YFSETQ. Trimming stripped 6 bases from V and 5 bases from J, with 20 bases between. Blood CD4+ CD25-low CD127-high conventional T cells supplied the genomic DNA template. Generated by immunoSEQ multiplex PCR, the TCRdb table keeps only in-frame clones and is missing some. The sample records 30,000 to 40,000 clones, 75% to 80% being singletons. The same data also contributed to another study, on regulatory T cells. That report notes: Primers: 52 TRBV forward and 13 TRBJ reverse.

The material sequenced was CD4+ effector T cells sorted from blood. The V and J genes are TRBV5-1 and TRBJ2-5, with a tentative D call TRBD2 (6 bases). The TCR originated in a human donor in good health. The DNA of the CDR3 is TGCGCCAGCACCTTCACGGCGGGGTCGGGGGAGACCCAGTACTTC. The encoded protein is CASTFTAGSGETQYF.